The 20 T cell receptor beta chains listed next were all sequenced from one sample in a study of CD8+CD57+ T cells in acquired aplastic anemia. Genomic DNA, serving as template, underwent TCR beta VDJ and CDR3 profiling. TCRdb recomputed calls from the reads with MiXCR, one row per CDR3 protein. This sample carries over 150,000 distinct CDR3 sequences, 35% to 55% of them seen once, and the ten largest clones take 1.1%. Material for sequencing was sorted CD4+, CD8+, or CD8+CD57+ T cells (not recorded which) from PBMCs. Receptors were obtained from a human donor in good health.

This clonotype was found a few times. The V call is TRBV29-1, the J call TRBJ1-2, with D possibly TRBD1 on 5 matching bases. This CDR3 contains 10 residues. V lost 4 bases and J 8 bases, leaving 8 bases between the germline ends. Germline loops: CDR1 SQVTM, CDR2 ANQGSEA. CDR3 amino acids: CSVGGVGYTF. CDR3 in DNA: TGCAGCGTTGGAGGGGTAGGCTACACCTTC.

Concerning this clonotype itself: A read error may explain this, as a much larger clone is one base away. V usage is TRBV11-1 and J usage is TRBJ2-7; D tentatively reads TRBD1 or TRBD2 (6 bases each). Germline V gene sequence: CDR1 SGHAT, CDR2 FQDESV (reference sequence). This CDR3 has 18 residues. CDR3: CACSLARGQGGSSYEQYF. CDR3 sequence (DNA): TGTGCCTGCAGCTTAGCGAGAGGTCAAGGGGGGAGCTCCTACGAGCAGTACTTC.

In this sample, this clonotype turned up a few times. A much larger clone lies a single base off, so this may be a read error. The chain employs TRBV9 and TRBJ1-2; 7 nucleotides agree with TRBD1. The CDR3 is 15 residues long. Germline CDR1 SGDLS, CDR2 YYNGEE. CDR3 loop: CASSGDREQFYDYTF. CDR3 nucleotides: TGTGCCAGCAGCGGAGACAGGGAGCAATTTTATGACTACACCTTC.

This clonotype was detected many times. This chain uses TRBV12-5 with TRBJ2-3, with D perhaps TRBD1 (6 bases). The ends were cut back, 2 bases at V and 3 bases at J, with 9 bases in the middle. The CDR3 runs to 14 residues. From germline, CDR1 is LGHNT and CDR2 FRNRAP. The CDR3: CASGLPQGTDTQYF. In DNA form, the CDR3 reads TGTGCTAGTGGTTTGCCCCAGGGGACAGATACGCAGTATTTT.

This clonotype showed up many times. V gene TRBV24-1 combines with J gene TRBJ2-1; a weak D match, TRBD2 (7 bases). Germline-derived CDR1 and CDR2 are KGHDR and SFDVKD. The V gene lost 0 bases and the J gene lost 8 bases, with 13 bases spanning the gap. The CDR3 covers 15 residues. CDR3 loop: CATSDLGGARDEQFF. CDR3 in DNA: TGTGCCACCAGTGATTTGGGGGGGGCTAGGGATGAGCAGTTCTTC.

This clonotype was counted between two and nine times. CDR3: CASSPTGPSGNTIYF. In DNA form, the CDR3 reads TGTGCCAGCAGCCCGACAGGGCCCTCTGGAAACACCATATATTTT. The gene calls are TRBV3-1 and TRBJ1-3, with 7 bases fitting TRBD1. The germline V gene encodes CDR1 LGHDT and CDR2 YNNKEL (reference sequence). The V segment lost 4 bases and the J segment 0 bases; nucleotides outside the gene matches: 3. The CDR3 spans 15 residues.

This chain joins TRBV24-1 and TRBJ2-7, with 7 bases aligning to TRBD1. In germline, CDR1 is KGHDR, CDR2 SFDVKD. CDR3 size: 13 residues. J was trimmed by 1 base and V by 9 bases; bases with no gene match: 5. The CDR3 here is CATRDSSSYEQYF. Written as DNA, the CDR3 is TGTGCCACCCGGGACAGCAGTTCCTACGAGCAGTACTTC.

This clonotype was observed many times. The chain carries TRBV7-2 and TRBJ2-3; 7 positions match TRBD2. CDR3 length: 14 residues. The J segment lost 4 bases and the V segment lost 5 bases, leaving 6 bases of the junction unmatched. Germline CDR1 and CDR2: SGHTA and FQGNSA. The CDR3 loop reads CASSTYTSADTQYF. As DNA, the CDR3 is TGTGCCAGCAGCACATACACTAGCGCAGATACGCAGTATTTT.

This clonotype has ten or more counts. This chain uses TRBV19 with TRBJ2-1, with D unresolved. Per germline, CDR1 LNHDA and CDR2 SQIVND (reference sequence). The CDR3 totals 17 residues. With 0 bases removed from V and 0 bases from J, the gap between germline ends came to 12 bases. This chain's CDR3 is CASSIEPTAGSYNEQFF. CDR3 nucleotide sequence: TGTGCCAGTAGTATAGAGCCCACAGCTGGCTCCTACAATGAGCAGTTCTTC. Together with reference TRBV19 and TRBJ2-1, the CDR3 gives the full variable domain: DGGITQSPKYLFRKEGQNVTLSCEQNLNHDAMYWYRQDPGQGLRLIYYSQIVNDFQKGDIAEGYSVSREKKESFPLTVTSAQKNPTAFYLCASSIEPTAGSYNEQFFGPGTRLTVL.

The V and J genes are TRBV12-3 or TRBV12-4 and TRBJ2-7, with D tentatively TRBD1 or TRBD2 (5 bases each). Deletions cut 6 bases from V and 1 base from J, with 19 bases between. This CDR3 has 16 residues. The CDR3 protein is CASSLGWGSNSYEQYF. Written as DNA, the CDR3 is TGTGCCAGCAGCCTAGGGTGGGGGAGTAATTCCTACGAGCAGTACTTC.

This clonotype was recorded at least ten times. The rearrangement links TRBV7-2 to TRBJ1-2; D is ambiguous. V lost 7 bases to trimming and J lost 3 bases, with 12 bases between them. Per the germline V gene, CDR1 is SGHTA and CDR2 is FQGNSA. The CDR3 is made up of 13 amino acids. CDR3 sequence reads: CASTEPPDYGYTF. CDR3 nucleotide sequence: TGTGCCAGCACCGAACCACCCGACTATGGCTACACCTTC.

The chain combines TRBV30 with TRBJ1-4; D not certain. The germline V gene has CDR1 GTSNPN and CDR2 SVGIG (reference sequence). V gave up 1 base and J gave up 8 bases, with 11 bases separating them. This CDR3 has 13 amino acids. The CDR3 sequence: CAWSALLGEKLFF. The CDR3 bases are TGTGCCTGGAGTGCCCTCCTGGGGGAAAAACTGTTTTTT.

CDR3 loop: CSVVAGAGNTIYF. The CDR3 coding sequence is TGCAGCGTTGTGGCAGGGGCTGGAAACACCATATATTTT. The chain combines TRBV29-1 with TRBJ1-3, with a weak D call TRBD1 (6 bases). Trimming pared 4 bases from V and 2 bases from J, leaving 9 bases between. This CDR3 is built from 13 residues. The germline CDR1 and CDR2 sequences are SQVTM and ANQGSEA.

This chain links TRBV6-1 with TRBJ2-2; D could derive from TRBD1 or TRBD2 (6 bases each). The germline CDR1 and CDR2 sequences are MNHNS and SASEGT. This CDR3 has 17 residues. Trimming took 7 bases from V and 3 from J, leaving 21 bases between them. This CDR3 is CASINRGGRGDTGELFF. In nucleotides, the CDR3 is TGTGCCAGCATCAACCGAGGGGGGCGAGGTGACACCGGGGAGCTGTTTTTT.

The CDR3 bases are TGTGCCAGCAGTTTTTTGGGACAGGGGGTCGCTGAAGCTTTCTTT. Protein: CASSFLGQGVAEAFF. This chain uses TRBV28 with TRBJ1-1; TRBD1 aligns across 11 bases. Looked up from germline, CDR1 is MDHEN and CDR2 is SYDVKM. The CDR3 sequence is 15 residues long. Germline trimming cut 3 bases from V and 6 bases from J; bases unmatched to any gene: 6.

This clonotype was counted many times. This rearrangement joins TRBV2 to TRBJ2-2, with unresolved D. CDR1 and CDR2 from the germline V gene are SNHLY and FYNNEI. V shed 4 bases and J shed 0 bases, with 9 bases lying between them. The CDR3 is 15 amino acids. CDR3 in amino acids: CASSVDTSNTGELFF. CDR3 DNA: TGTGCCAGCAGTGTAGACACCTCGAACACCGGGGAGCTGTTTTTT.

This chain connects TRBV7-9 to TRBJ1-6; no reliable D call. Trimming pared 4 bases from V and 10 bases from J, leaving 8 bases between. Germline CDR1 and CDR2: SEHNR and FQNEAQ (reference sequence). The CDR3 contains 12 residues. The CDR3 DNA reads as TGTGCCAGCAGCTCACACTCATCACCCCTCCACTTT. It specifies CASSSHSSPLHF.

The table lists this clonotype with many counts. The chain combines TRBV4-3 with TRBJ1-5, with unresolved D. Germline lookup yields CDR1 LGHNA and CDR2 YSLEER. The V end lost 0 bases, the J end lost 4 bases, and 10 bases lay between the germline ends. This CDR3 has 15 amino acids. CDR3 coding DNA: TGCGCCAGCAGCCAAGAAGGGCAGCATAATCAGCCCCAGCATTTT. Protein sequence: CASSQEGQHNQPQHF.

In its sample, this clonotype was seen many times. The chain links TRBV11-2 to TRBJ1-2; perhaps TRBD1 as D (6 bases). Per germline, CDR1 SGHAT and CDR2 FQNNGV. The V end was cut by 5 bases, the J end by 5 bases, with 18 bases between. This CDR3 has 15 residues. CDR3 amino acids: CASSPAGQLNYGYTF. CDR3 DNA: TGTGCCAGCAGCCCCGCCGGACAGCTTAATTATGGCTACACCTTC. The variable domain in full, completed from reference TRBV11-2 and TRBJ1-2, reads EAGVAQSPRYKIIEKRQSVAFWCNPISGHATLYWYQQILGQGPKLLIQFQNNGVVDDSQLPKDRFSAERLKGVDSTLKIQPAKLEDSAVYLCASSPAGQLNYGYTFGSGTRLTVV.

This chain uses TRBV7-3 with TRBJ1-2; tentative D call: TRBD1 (6 bases). The CDR3 length is 12 residues. Germline V gene data show CDR1 as SGHTA and CDR2 as FQGTGA. Trimming took 5 bases from V and 6 from J, leaving 10 bases between them. CDR3 nucleotides: TGTGCCAGCAGCCTGCAGGGGAATGGCTACACCTTC. It specifies CASSLQGNGYTF.